A few counts support the clone carrying this T cell receptor (beta chain). This specimen belongs to a study of OX40 agonist ivuxolimab in advanced cancers. This CDR3 is 13 amino acids long. The V end was cut by 3 bases, the J end by 2 bases, with 8 bases between. Germline CDR1 reads MDHEN; CDR2 reads SYDVKM. Using immunoSEQ multiplex PCR, the repertoire was profiled, and TCRdb retains in-frame clones only, with some absent. The sample includes 45,000 to 55,000 clones, around 84% of them seen just once. This receptor was taken from an adult with an advanced solid tumor such as melanoma, head and neck, liver or kidney cancer. The source was CD4+ or CD8+ T cells sorted from blood, collected in a trial of the OX40 agonist ivuxolimab. This sequence joins TRBV28 and TRBJ2-7; D may be TRBD2 (5 bases). The CDR3 region has the DNA TGTGCCAGCAGTTTTCACGGGGCCTACGAGCAGTACTTC. Its translation is CASSFHGAYEQYF. Based on the CDR3 plus reference TRBV28 and TRBJ2-7, the full variable domain is DVKVTQSSRYLVKRTGEKVFLECVQDMDHENMFWYRQDPGLGLRLIYFSYDVKMKEKGDIPEGYSVSREKKERFSLILESASTNQTSMYLCASSFHGAYEQYFGPGTRLTVT.